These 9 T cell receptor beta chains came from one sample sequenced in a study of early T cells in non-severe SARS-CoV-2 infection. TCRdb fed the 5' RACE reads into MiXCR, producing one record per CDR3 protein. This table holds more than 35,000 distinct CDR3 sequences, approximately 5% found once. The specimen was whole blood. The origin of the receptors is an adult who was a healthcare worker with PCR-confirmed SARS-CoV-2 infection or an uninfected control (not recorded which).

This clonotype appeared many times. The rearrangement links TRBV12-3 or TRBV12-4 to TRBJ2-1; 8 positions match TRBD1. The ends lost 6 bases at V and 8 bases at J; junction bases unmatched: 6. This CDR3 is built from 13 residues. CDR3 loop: CASRRDRRYEQFF. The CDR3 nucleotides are TGTGCCAGCAGGAGGGACAGGAGATATGAGCAGTTCTTC.

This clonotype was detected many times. Here the CDR3 reads CSARTSGGSGTQYF. DNA of the CDR3: TGCAGCGCCCGGACTAGCGGGGGGAGTGGGACCCAGTACTTC. This chain connects TRBV29-1 to TRBJ2-5, with 14 nucleotides matching TRBD2. There are 14 residues in the CDR3. With 7 bases clipped from V and 7 bases from J, the junction kept 8 bases outside the gene matches. Germline V lookup: CDR1 SQVTM, CDR2 ANQGSEA.

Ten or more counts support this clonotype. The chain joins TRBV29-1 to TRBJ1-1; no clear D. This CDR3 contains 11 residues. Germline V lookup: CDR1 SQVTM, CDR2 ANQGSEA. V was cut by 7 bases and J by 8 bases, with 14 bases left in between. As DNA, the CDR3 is TGCAGCGCCGGAGGGAGACTGGAAGCTTTCTTT. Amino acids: CSAGGRLEAFF.

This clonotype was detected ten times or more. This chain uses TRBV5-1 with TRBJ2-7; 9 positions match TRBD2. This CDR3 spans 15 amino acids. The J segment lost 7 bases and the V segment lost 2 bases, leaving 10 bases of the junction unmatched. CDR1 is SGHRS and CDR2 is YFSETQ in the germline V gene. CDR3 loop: CASSFDSGSQGEQYF. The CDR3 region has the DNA TGCGCCAGCAGCTTCGATAGCGGGAGCCAGGGGGAGCAGTACTTC.

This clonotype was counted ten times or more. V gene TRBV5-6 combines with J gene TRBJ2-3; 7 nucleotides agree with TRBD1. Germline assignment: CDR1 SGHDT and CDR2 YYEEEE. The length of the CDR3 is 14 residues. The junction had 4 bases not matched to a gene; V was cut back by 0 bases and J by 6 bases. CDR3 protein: CASSLGQGDDTQYF. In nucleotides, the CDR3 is TGTGCCAGCAGCTTGGGGCAGGGGGACGATACGCAGTATTTT.

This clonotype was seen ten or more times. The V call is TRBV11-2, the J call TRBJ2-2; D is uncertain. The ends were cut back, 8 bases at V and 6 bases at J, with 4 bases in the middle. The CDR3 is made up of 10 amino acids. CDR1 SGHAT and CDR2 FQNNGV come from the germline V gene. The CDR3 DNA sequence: TGTGCCAGCGTCCCCGGGGAGCTGTTTTTT. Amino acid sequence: CASVPGELFF.

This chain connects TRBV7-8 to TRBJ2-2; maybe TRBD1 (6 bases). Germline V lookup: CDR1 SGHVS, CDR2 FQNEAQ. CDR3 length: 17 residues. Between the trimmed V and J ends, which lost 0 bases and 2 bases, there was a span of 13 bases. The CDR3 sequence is CASSLALGHLNTGELFF. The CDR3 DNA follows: TGTGCCAGCAGCTTAGCGTTGGGACACCTCAACACCGGGGAGCTGTTTTTT.

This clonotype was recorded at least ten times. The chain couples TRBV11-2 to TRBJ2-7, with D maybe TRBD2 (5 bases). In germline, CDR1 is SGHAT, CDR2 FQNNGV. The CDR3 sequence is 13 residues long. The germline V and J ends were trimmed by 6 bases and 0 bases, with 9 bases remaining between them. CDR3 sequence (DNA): TGTGCCAGCAGGTGGGCGGGCTCCTACGAGCAGTACTTC. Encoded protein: CASRWAGSYEQYF.

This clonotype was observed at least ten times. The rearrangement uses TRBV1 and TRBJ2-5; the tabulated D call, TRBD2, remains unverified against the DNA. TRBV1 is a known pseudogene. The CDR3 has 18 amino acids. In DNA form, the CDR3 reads TGCACCAGCAGCCGAGACACTAGCGGGAGGGGACCTCAAGAGACCCAGTACTTC. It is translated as CTSSRDTSGRGPQETQYF.